This T cell receptor (beta chain) was documented in a study of blood T cell repertoires in COVID-19. Libraries were prepared by immunoSEQ multiplex PCR; TCRdb keeps only in-frame clonotypes and omits some of them. Of about 160,000 clones detected, 80% to 90% appear once; the ten largest clones hold 10% to 13%. Germline lookup yields CDR1 LGHDT and CDR2 YNNKEL (reference sequence). Trimming took 3 bases from V and 2 from J, leaving 14 bases between them. This CDR3 is built from 16 residues. This clone was found once. The sequenced sample was peripheral blood. The receptor was isolated from a woman between 65 and 79 years old with COVID-19, enrolled during active disease. The V and J genes are TRBV3-1 (or the pseudogene TRBV3-2) and TRBJ1-3; perhaps TRBD1 as D (5 bases). This CDR3 reads CASSHPGGFAGNTIYF. The CDR3 DNA sequence: TGTGCCAGCAGCCACCCCGGGGGGTTTGCTGGAAACACCATATATTTT.